Following are 16 T cell receptor beta chains from one sample sequenced in a study of beta chain features in type 1 diabetes (dated 2018 in TCRdb). The library was produced with the immunoSEQ multiplex PCR assay. The entire amount of isolated RNA was reverse transcribed using the High Capacity cDNA Reverse Transcription Kit, so the sequenced TCRB transcripts were expressed ones. TCRdb holds this immuneACCESS table with in-frame rearrangements only. Some clones are missing; in checked studies, unresolved V genes explain under half, and the rest has no known cause. The sample contains 200,000 to 250,000 clones, approximately 11% of them found a single time. The biggest ten clones account for approximately 1.3% of the sample. Sequencing used central memory CD4+ T cells from blood. Receptor source: a man between 18 and 29 years old in good health.

This clone was found many times. V usage is TRBV15 and J usage is TRBJ2-4, with D hard to call. The CDR3 contains 15 residues. CDR1 is LNHNV and CDR2 is YYDKDF in the germline V gene (reference sequence). Trimming removed 0 bases at V and 0 bases at J, with 6 bases between. The CDR3 DNA is TGTGCCACCAGCAGAGATGCAGCAGCCAAAAACATTCAGTACTTC. Its translation: CATSRDAAAKNIQYF.

The rearrangement links TRBV7-3 to TRBJ2-7; D is uncertain. The CDR3 is 13 amino acids. Germline CDR1 and CDR2: SGHTA and FQGTGA. V was clipped by 5 bases and J by 3 bases, with 11 bases between them. DNA of the CDR3: TGTGCCAGCAGCAAAAACAAGTACTACGAGCAGTACTTC. Translating gives CASSKNKYYEQYF.

Comment on this clone: Other DNA variants within this sample encode the same CDR3. The rearrangement uses TRBV5-1 and TRBJ1-1; TRBD1 matches at 7 bases. From germline, CDR1 is SGHRS and CDR2 YFSETQ. Trimming removed 0 bases from V and 1 base from J; junction bases left unmatched: 0. This CDR3 contains 14 residues. The CDR3 here is CASSLDRGNTEAFF. The CDR3 bases are TGCGCCAGCAGCTTGGACAGGGGGAACACTGAAGCTTTCTTT.

Only a few counts were recorded for this clone. This chain uses TRBV20-1 with TRBJ1-1; 8 bases fit TRBD1. The germline V gene encodes CDR1 DFQATT and CDR2 SNEGSKA (reference sequence). Trimming cost V 5 bases and J 6 bases; bases outside gene matches: 2. The CDR3 consists of 11 residues. The CDR3: CSAGQGSEAFF. DNA for the CDR3: TGCAGTGCTGGACAGGGCTCTGAAGCTTTCTTT.

This clone was observed a few times. This chain connects TRBV30 to TRBJ1-5; perhaps TRBD1 as D (5 bases). CDR1 is GTSNPN, CDR2 SVGIG, per germline (reference sequence). Deletions cut 4 bases from V and 7 bases from J, with 23 bases between. There are 16 residues in the CDR3. As DNA, the CDR3 is TGTGCCTGGAATACTGGGAACGGGGGAATAGGGCAGCCCCAGCATTTT. Translation gives CAWNTGNGGIGQPQHF.

This clone was seen only a few times. The J gene is TRBJ1-5, the V gene TRBV5-1, with unresolved D. Trimming took 2 bases from V and 7 from J, leaving 10 bases between them. Germline CDR1 SGHRS, CDR2 YFSETQ. The CDR3 spans 13 residues. The CDR3 coding sequence is TGCGCCAGCAGCTTCGACCTCGAGCAGCCCCAGCATTTT. It codes for CASSFDLEQPQHF.

This chain uses TRBV7-2 with TRBJ1-1; 7 bases map to TRBD1. Germline V lookup: CDR1 SGHTA, CDR2 FQGNSA. The CDR3 sequence is 16 residues long. V dropped 4 bases and J dropped 4; count of bases not matched to a gene: 12. CDR3 region: CASSSASTGVGTEAFF. The CDR3 bases are TGTGCCAGCAGCTCTGCTTCCACAGGGGTCGGCACTGAAGCTTTCTTT.

In the case of this clone: Other DNA sequences in the same sample also yield this CDR3. This chain uses TRBV7-2 with TRBJ1-4; D gene unclear. CDR3 size: 13 residues. From germline, CDR1 is SGHTA and CDR2 FQGNSA. V lost 4 bases and J 5 bases, leaving 8 bases between the germline ends. The CDR3 region is CASSSGPNEKLFF. The CDR3 DNA follows: TGTGCCAGCAGCTCGGGCCCCAATGAAAAACTGTTTTTT.

This clone was picked up a small number of times. The genes are TRBV4-1 and TRBJ2-7; 7 nucleotides align to TRBD1. The CDR3 runs 15 residues. The J segment lost 1 base and the V segment lost 2 bases, leaving 5 bases of the junction unmatched. Per the germline V gene, CDR1 is MGHRA and CDR2 is YSYEKL. CDR3 region: CASSQNRDSSYEQYF. The DNA for the CDR3 is TGCGCCAGCAGCCAAAACCGGGACAGTTCCTACGAGCAGTACTTC.

The V call is TRBV4-1, the J call TRBJ1-5; D unresolved. The V and J ends lost 1 base and 9 bases respectively, with 10 bases between them. The CDR3 extends over 13 amino acids. The germline V gene has CDR1 MGHRA and CDR2 YSYEKL. CDR3 protein: CASSQAHLPPQHF. The CDR3 nucleotides are TGCGCCAGCAGCCAAGCGCACCTCCCGCCCCAGCATTTT.

This clone was observed a handful of times. This chain uses TRBV19 with TRBJ2-5, with TRBD1 matching over 7 bases. The ends lost 1 base at V and 1 base at J; junction bases unmatched: 0. The CDR3 extends over 14 amino acids. The germline V gene encodes CDR1 LNHDA and CDR2 SQIVND (reference sequence). Here the CDR3 DNA reads TGTGCCAGTAGTATAGGGGACAGCCAAGAGACCCAGTACTTC. Protein product: CASSIGDSQETQYF.

This clone has ten or more counts. Other DNA sequences in this sample translate to the same CDR3. The rearrangement links TRBV20-1 to TRBJ2-7; D is ambiguous. Germline assignment: CDR1 DFQATT and CDR2 SNEGSKA (reference sequence). The CDR3 length is 10 residues. The V end was cut by 5 bases, the J end by 3 bases, with 5 bases between. CDR3 sequence: CSALFYEQYF. The DNA of the CDR3 is TGCAGTGCTCTCTTCTACGAGCAGTACTTC.

This clone was seen only a few times. The chain carries TRBV29-1 and TRBJ1-2, with D perhaps TRBD1 (5 bases). Germline CDR1 reads SQVTM; CDR2 reads ANQGSEA. V was clipped by 5 bases and J by 4 bases, with 14 bases between them. This CDR3 spans 13 amino acids. The CDR3 bases are TGCAGCGTTTGGACCGGGACGGGCTATGGCTACACCTTC. Amino acid sequence: CSVWTGTGYGYTF. Together with reference TRBV29-1 and TRBJ1-2, the CDR3 gives the full variable domain: SAVISQKPSRDICQRGTSLTIQCQVDSQVTMMFWYRQQPGQSLTLIATANQGSEATYESGFVIDKFPISRPNLTFSTLTVSNMSPEDSSIYLCSVWTGTGYGYTFGSGTRLTVV.

Turning to this clone: One junction end disagrees with the germline gene, perhaps due to a read error. The chain is built from TRBV4-3 and TRBJ2-3; 8 bases are shared with TRBD2. CDR1 and CDR2 (germline): LGHNA, YSLEER. The CDR3 totals 14 residues. This CDR3 is CASSQAGDADTQYF. The DNA of the CDR3 is TGCGCCAGCAGTCAAGCGGGAGACGCAGATACGCAGTATTTT.

The genes are TRBV28 and TRBJ1-2; a possible D gene is TRBD1 (6 bases). The CDR3 is 13 residues long. V lost 2 bases and J lost 2, with 6 bases in between. Germline V gene data show CDR1 as MDHEN and CDR2 as SYDVKM. CDR3 loop: CASSLTGNYGYTF. In nucleotides, the CDR3 is TGTGCCAGCAGTTTAACAGGGAACTATGGCTACACCTTC.

There are a few counts of this clone. CDR3 protein: CASSLSAGEQYF. The DNA for the CDR3 is TGTGCCAGCAGTCTTTCAGCGGGCGAGCAGTACTTC. The genes are TRBV2 and TRBJ2-7; maybe TRBD2 (6 bases). Germline CDR1 and CDR2: SNHLY and FYNNEI. There are 12 residues in the CDR3. V shed 5 bases and J shed 6 bases, with 11 bases lying between them.